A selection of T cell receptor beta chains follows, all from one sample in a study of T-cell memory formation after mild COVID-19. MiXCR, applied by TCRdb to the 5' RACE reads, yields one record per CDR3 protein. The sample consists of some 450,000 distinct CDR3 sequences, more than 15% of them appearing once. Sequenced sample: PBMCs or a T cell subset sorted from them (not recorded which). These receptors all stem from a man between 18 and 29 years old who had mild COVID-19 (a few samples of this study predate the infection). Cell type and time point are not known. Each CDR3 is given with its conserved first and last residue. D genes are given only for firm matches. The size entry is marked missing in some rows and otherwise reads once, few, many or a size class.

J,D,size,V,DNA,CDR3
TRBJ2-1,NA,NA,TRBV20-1,TGCAGTGCTAGAGGGCAGGGGGGATTTCTCTACAATGAGCAGTTCTTC,CSARGQGGFLYNEQFF
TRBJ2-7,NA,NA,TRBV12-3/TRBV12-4,TGTGCCAGCAGTTTTGTGGGTTCGCCCTACGAGCAGTACTTC,CASSFVGSPYEQYF
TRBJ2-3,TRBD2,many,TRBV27,TGTGCCAGCTTCACCGGGACTAGCGGGAGTACACAAGATACGCAGTATTTT,CASFTGTSGSTQDTQYF
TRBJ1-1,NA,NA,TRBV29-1,TGCAGCGTTGAAGATCGGCTGCGGCGTGGAGCTTTCTTT,CSVEDRLRRGAFF
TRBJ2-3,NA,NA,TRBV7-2,TGTGCCAGCAGCATCTTGGCCGGGTTTAGCACAGATACGCAGTATTTT,CASSILAGFSTDTQYF
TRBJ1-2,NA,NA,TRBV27,TGTGCCAGCAGTCTCGGACTGCTTGCGGGCGGCTACACCTTC,CASSLGLLAGGYTF
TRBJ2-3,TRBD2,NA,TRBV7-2,TGTGCCACCACTAGCGGGGGGGGAGCGGATACGCAGTATTTT,CATTSGGGADTQYF
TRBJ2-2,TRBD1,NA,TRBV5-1,TGCGCCAGCAGCTTGGGTGACAGGGAACTCAACACCGGGGAGCTGTTTTTT,CASSLGDRELNTGELFF
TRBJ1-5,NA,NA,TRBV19,TGTGCCAGTAGTATAGAGGGGTATTTTCAGCCCCAGCATTTT,CASSIEGYFQPQHF
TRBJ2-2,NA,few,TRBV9,TGTGCCAGCCCCGGGACCGGGGAGCTGTTTTTT,CASPGTGELFF
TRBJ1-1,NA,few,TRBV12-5,TGTGCTAGTGGTTTGGTACTTGTGGACGCTGAAGCTTTCTTT,CASGLVLVDAEAFF
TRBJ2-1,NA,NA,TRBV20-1,TGCAGTGCTAGGCGGCCGGGGTTGTCCTACAATGAGCAGTTCTTC,CSARRPGLSYNEQFF
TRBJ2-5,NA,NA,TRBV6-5,TGTGCCAGCAATAAGAGTCCGACGGCCAGCCAAGAGACCCAGTACTTC,CASNKSPTASQETQYF
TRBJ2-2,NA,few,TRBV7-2,NA,CASSLGRARRGAVFF
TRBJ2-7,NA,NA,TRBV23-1,TGCGCCAGCAGTCTTTCCCGAAACGAGCAGTACTTC,CASSLSRNEQYF
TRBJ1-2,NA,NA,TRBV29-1,TGCAGCGTTCGGATGGGGACTCCCTATGGCTACACCTTC,CSVRMGTPYGYTF
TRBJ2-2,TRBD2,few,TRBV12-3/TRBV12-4,TGTGCCAGCAGTCCCCGGACGGGGGGGAACACCGGGGAGCTGTTTTTT,CASSPRTGGNTGELFF
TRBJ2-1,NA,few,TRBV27,TGTGCCAGCAGTTCGAGCCCGGCTGAGCAGTTCTTC,CASSSSPAEQFF
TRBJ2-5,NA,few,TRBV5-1,TGCGCCAGCAGCTTACAGGGGGGGATCCAAGAGACCCAGTACTTC,CASSLQGGIQETQYF
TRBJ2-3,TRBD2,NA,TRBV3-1,TGTGCCAGCAGCCAATATCGGGGGGAACGAGATACGCAGTATTTT,CASSQYRGERDTQYF
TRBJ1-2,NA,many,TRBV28,TGTGCCAGCAGATATATGGGGACACTTTATGGCTACACCTTC,CASRYMGTLYGYTF
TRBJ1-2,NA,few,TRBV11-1,TGTGCCAGCAGCTTAACGGCCGGGAACCCAGGAGGCTACACCTTC,CASSLTAGNPGGYTF
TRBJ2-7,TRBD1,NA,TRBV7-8,TGTGCCAGCAGCCGGGACAGGGCAATCGTCTACGAGCAGTACTTC,CASSRDRAIVYEQYF
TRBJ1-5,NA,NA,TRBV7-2,TGTGCCAGCAGCTTATTCGGGACAAGCAATCAGCCCCAGCATTTT,CASSLFGTSNQPQHF
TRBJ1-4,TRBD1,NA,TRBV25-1,TGTGCCAGCAGTGAGCGCCAAAACAGGGGAGGTGAAAAACTGTTTTTT,CASSERQNRGGEKLFF
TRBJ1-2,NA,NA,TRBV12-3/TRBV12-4,TGTGCCAGCACCTTACTCAGGGGTGGCTACACCTTC,CASTLLRGGYTF
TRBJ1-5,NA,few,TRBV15,TGTGCCACCAGCAGACACAATCAGCCCCAGCATTTT,CATSRHNQPQHF